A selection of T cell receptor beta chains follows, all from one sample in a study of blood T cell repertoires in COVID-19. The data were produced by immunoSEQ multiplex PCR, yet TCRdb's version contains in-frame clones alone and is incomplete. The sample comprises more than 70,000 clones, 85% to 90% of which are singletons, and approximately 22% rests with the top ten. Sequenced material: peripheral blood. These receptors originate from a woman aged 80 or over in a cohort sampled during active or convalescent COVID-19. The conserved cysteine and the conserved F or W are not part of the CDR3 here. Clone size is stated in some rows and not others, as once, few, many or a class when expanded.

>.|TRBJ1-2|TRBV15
ATSRVPGTRT
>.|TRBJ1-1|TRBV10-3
AISLLRQSEAF
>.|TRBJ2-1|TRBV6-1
ASSESGRANEQF
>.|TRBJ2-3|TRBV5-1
ASSSGSSGTDTQY
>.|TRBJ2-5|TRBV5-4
ASSSRDRGETQY
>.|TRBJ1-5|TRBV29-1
SVAPGSNQPQH
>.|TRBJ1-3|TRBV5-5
ASSWTVTNTIY
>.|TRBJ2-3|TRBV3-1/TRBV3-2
ASSQDGLTSTDTQY
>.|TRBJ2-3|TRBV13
ASSQTGLAAPDTQY
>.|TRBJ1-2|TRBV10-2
ASTTDRAYGYT
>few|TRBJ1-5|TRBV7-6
ASSPEAGTGVLLVTNQPQH
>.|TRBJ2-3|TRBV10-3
ATGGLAGVPSSTDTQY
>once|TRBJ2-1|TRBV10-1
ASSEGRRLGGSSNEQF
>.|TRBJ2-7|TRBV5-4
ASSLYSGIYEQY
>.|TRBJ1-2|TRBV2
ASSVGGQGDYGYT
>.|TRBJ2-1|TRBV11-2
ASSLLNYRPF
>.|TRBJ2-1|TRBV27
ASSPSGASGRLAHEQF
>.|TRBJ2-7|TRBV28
ATIGQSYEQY
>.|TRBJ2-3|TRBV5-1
ASSLVAGTDTQY
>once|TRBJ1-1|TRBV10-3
AIKEGMNTEAF
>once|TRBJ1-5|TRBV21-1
ASSKAQGESQPQH
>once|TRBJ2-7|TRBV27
ASSFAGRTYEQY
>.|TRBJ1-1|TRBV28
ASSSPGQGSGTEAF
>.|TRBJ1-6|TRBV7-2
ASSLVGVGSPLH
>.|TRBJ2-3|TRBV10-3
AIGWGGGTDTQY